Sequencing of this TCR beta chain was carried out in a study of blood T cell repertoires in COVID-19. Study-wide background: Sample material is recorded as cDNA or gDNA derived from T cells, B-cell-depleted T cells, or PBMCs.

Germline assignment: CDR1 SGHTA and CDR2 FQGNSA. The length of the CDR3 is 14 residues. Trimming took off 4 bases at V and 4 bases at J, with 13 bases between the two ends. TCRdb's copy holds only in-frame clones and misses some; the assay was immunoSEQ multiplex PCR. The table lists about 390,000 clones, more than 75% of them singletons. This chain joins TRBV7-2 and TRBJ1-1; the D is unclear. Specimen: peripheral blood. This receptor was obtained from an older woman with COVID-19, enrolled during active disease. DNA for the CDR3: TGTGCCAGCAGCTCGTTAGGTGGAGTCACTGAAGCTTTCTTT. Translated: CASSSLGGVTEAFF.